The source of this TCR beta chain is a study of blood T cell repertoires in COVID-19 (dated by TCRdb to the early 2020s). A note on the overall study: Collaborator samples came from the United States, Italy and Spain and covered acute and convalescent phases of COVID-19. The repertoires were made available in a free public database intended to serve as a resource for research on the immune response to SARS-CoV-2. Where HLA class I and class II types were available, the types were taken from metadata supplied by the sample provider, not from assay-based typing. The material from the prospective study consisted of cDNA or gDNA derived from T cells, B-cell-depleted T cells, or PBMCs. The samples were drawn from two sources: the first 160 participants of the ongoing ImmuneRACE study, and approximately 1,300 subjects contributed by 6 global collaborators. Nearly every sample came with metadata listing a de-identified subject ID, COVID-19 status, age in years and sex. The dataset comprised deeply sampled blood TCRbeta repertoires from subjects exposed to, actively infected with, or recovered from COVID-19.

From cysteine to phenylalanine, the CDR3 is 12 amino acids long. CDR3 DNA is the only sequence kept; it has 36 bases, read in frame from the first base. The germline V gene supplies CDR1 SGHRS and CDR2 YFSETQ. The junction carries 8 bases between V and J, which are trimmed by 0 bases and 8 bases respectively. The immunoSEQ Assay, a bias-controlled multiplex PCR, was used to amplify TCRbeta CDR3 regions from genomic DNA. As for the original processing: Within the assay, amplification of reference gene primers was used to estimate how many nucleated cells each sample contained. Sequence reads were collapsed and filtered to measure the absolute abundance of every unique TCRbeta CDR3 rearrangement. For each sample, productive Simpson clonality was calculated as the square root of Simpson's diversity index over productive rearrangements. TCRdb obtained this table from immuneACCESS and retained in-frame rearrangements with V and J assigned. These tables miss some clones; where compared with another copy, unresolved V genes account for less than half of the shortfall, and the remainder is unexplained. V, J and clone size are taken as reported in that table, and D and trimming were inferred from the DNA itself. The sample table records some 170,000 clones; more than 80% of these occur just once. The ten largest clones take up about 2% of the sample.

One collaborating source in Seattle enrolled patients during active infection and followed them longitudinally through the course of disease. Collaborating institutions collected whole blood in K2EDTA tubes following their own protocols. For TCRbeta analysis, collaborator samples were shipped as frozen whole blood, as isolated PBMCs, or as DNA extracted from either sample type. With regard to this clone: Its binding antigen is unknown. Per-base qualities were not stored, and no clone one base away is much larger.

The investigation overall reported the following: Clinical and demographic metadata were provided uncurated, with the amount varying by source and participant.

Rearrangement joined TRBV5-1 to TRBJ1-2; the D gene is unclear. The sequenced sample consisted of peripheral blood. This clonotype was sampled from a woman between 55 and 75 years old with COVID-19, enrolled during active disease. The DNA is TGCGCCAGCAGCTTGGACGCTAGGGGCTACACCTTC. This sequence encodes CASSLDARGYTF.